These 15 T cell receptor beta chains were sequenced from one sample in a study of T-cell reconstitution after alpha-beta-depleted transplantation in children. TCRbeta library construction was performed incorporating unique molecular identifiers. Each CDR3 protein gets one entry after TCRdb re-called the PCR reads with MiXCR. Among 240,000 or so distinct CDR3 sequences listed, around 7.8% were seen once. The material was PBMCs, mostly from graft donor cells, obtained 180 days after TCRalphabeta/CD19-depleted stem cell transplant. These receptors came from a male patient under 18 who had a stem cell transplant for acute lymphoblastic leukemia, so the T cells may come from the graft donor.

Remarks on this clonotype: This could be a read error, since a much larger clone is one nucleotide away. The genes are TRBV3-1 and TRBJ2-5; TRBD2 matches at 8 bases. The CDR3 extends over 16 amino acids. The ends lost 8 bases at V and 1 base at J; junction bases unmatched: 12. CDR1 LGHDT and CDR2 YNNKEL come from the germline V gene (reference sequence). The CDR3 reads CASCSPGLGFQETQYF. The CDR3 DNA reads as TGTGCCAGCTGCTCCCCGGGACTAGGGTTCCAAGAGACCCAGTACTTC.

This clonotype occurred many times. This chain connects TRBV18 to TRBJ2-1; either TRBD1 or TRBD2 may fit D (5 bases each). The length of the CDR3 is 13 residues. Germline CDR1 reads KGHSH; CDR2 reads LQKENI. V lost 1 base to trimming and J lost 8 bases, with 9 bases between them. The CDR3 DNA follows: TGTGCCAGCTCACCACGGTGGGACGATGAGCAGTTCTTC. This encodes CASSPRWDDEQFF.

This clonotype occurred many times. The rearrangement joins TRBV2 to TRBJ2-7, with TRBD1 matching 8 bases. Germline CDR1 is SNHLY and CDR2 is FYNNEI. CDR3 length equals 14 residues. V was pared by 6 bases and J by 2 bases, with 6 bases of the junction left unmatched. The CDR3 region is CASSRDRSAYEQYF. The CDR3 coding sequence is TGTGCCAGCAGCCGGGACAGGAGTGCCTACGAGCAGTACTTC.

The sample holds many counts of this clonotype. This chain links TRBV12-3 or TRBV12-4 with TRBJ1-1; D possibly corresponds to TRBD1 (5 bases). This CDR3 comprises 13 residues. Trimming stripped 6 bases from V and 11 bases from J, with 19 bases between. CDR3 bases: TGTGCCAGCAGATATCTTGGGAGGGGTCAGGCTTTCTTT. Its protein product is CASRYLGRGQAFF.

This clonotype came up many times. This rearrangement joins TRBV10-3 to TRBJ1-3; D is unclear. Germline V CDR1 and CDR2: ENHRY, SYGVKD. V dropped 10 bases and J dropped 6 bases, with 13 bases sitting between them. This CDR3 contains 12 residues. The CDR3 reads CATTLSENTIYF. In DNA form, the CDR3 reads TGTGCCACCACATTGTCGGAAAACACCATATATTTT.

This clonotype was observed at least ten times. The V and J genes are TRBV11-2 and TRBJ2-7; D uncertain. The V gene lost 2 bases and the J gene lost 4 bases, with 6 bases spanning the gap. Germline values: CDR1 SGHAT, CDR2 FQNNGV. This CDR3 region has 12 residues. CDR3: CASSLLGYEQYF. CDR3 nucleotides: TGTGCCAGCAGCTTACTTGGGTACGAGCAGTACTTC.

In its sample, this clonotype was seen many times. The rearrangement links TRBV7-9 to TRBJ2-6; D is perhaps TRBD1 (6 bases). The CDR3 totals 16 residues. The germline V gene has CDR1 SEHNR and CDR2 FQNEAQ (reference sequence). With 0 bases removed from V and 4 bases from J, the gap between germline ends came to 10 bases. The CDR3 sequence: CASSLALGTGANVLTF. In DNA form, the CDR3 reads TGTGCCAGCAGCTTAGCGCTCGGGACAGGGGCCAACGTCCTGACTTTC.

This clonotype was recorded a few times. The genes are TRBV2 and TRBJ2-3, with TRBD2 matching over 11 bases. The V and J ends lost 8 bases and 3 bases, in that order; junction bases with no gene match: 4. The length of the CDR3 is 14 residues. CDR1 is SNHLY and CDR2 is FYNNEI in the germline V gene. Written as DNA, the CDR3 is TGTGCCAGCGCTACTAGCGGGAGAACAGATACGCAGTATTTT. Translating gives CASATSGRTDTQYF.

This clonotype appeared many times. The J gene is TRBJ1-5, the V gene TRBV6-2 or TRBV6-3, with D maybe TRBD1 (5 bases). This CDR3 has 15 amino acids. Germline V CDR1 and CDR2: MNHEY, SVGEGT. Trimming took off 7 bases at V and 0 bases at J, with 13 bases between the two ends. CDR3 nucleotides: TGTGCCAGCAAAACCAGGGAATATAGCAATCAGCCCCAGCATTTT. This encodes CASKTREYSNQPQHF.

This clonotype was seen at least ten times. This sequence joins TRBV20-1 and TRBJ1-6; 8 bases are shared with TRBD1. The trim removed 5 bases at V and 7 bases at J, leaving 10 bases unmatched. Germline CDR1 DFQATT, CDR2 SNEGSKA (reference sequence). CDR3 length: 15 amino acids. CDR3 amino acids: CSAHHTTGANSPLHF. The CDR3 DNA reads TGCAGTGCTCACCACACGACAGGGGCAAATTCACCCCTCCACTTT.

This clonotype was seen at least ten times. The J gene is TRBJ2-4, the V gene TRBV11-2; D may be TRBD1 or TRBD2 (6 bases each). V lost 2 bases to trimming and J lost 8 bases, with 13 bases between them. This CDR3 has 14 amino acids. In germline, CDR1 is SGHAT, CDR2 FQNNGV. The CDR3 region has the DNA TGTGCCAGCAGCTTAAGGGGGGTCCTGGACATTCAGTACTTC. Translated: CASSLRGVLDIQYF. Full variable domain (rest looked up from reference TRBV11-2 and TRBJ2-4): EAGVAQSPRYKIIEKRQSVAFWCNPISGHATLYWYQQILGQGPKLLIQFQNNGVVDDSQLPKDRFSAERLKGVDSTLKIQPAKLEDSAVYLCASSLRGVLDIQYFGAGTRLSVL.

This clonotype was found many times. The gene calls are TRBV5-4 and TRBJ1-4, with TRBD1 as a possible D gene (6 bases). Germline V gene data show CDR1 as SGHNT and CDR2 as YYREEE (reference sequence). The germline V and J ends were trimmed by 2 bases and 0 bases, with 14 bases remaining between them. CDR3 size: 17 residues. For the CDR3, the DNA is TGTGCCAGCAGCTTTGGGGGCCGGGGCTCAACTAATGAAAAACTGTTTTTT. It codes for CASSFGGRGSTNEKLFF.

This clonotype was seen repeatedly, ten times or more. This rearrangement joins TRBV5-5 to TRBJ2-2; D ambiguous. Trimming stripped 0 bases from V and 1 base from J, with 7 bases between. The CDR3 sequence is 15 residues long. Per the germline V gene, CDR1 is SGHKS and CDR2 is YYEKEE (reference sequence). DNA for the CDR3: TGTGCCAGCAGCTTGGCAGTAGGGAACACCGGGGAGCTGTTTTTT. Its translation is CASSLAVGNTGELFF.

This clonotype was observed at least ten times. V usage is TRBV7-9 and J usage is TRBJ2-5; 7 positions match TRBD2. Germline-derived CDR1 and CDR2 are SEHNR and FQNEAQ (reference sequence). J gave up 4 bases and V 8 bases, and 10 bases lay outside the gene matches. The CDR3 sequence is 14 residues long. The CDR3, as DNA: TGTGCCAGCCGGGGGGACTACCAGGGAGAGACCCAGTACTTC. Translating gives CASRGDYQGETQYF.

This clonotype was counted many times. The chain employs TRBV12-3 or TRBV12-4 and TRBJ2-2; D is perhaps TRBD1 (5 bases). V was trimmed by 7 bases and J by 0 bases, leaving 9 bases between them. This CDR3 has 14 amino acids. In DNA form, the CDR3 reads TGTGCCAGCATTGGACACCCGAACACCGGGGAGCTGTTTTTT. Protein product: CASIGHPNTGELFF.